Given below is one TCR beta chain in context. The entry originates in a study of blood T cell repertoires in COVID-19. About the research overall: COVID-19 samples from acute and convalescent phases originated in the United States, Italy and Spain. T cells, B-cell-depleted T cells, or PBMCs supplied cDNA or gDNA.

Germline CDR1 KGHSH, CDR2 LQKENI. There are 16 residues in the CDR3. V was trimmed by 5 bases and J by 0 bases, leaving 14 bases between them. In the original analysis: Estimation of nucleated cell counts was performed using reference gene primer amplification. Generated by immunoSEQ multiplex PCR, the TCRdb table keeps only in-frame clones and is missing some. V, J and clone size were drawn from that table, and D and trimming were deduced from the DNA. The profile covers hundreds of thousands of clones, with approximately 88% appearing a single time and 4.5% to 5.5% taken by the ten largest. The clonotype comes from a man aged 55 to 69 who had recovered from COVID-19. Sequenced input: PBMCs or T cells enriched from blood (not recorded which). This chain joins TRBV18 and TRBJ1-3; D is uncertain. CDR3 in DNA: TGTGCCAGCTCAGCGGGCCTGACGAGCTCTGGAAACACCATATATTTT. Residues: CASSAGLTSSGNTIYF.